A single sample is the source of the 10 T cell receptor beta chains below, sequenced in a study of sequential checkpoint blockade in melanoma. This table comes from immunoSEQ multiplex PCR, and its TCRdb copy is limited to in-frame clones, with some not included. The sample includes 32,000 or so clones, approximately 81% of them seen just once. Stated treatment: randomized to nivolumab then ipilimumab (arm A) or the reverse (arm B). The material was CD8+ T cells sorted from blood (inferred from file names), obtained from a patient given nivolumab and ipilimumab in sequence. These receptors came from a human donor with melanoma.

Comments on this clone: The sample has other DNA sequences that encode this CDR3 too. The V call is TRBV15, the J call TRBJ1-1, with a possible D match to TRBD1 (6 bases). Germline V CDR1 and CDR2: LNHNV, YYDKDF (reference sequence). The CDR3 contains 13 residues. V was shortened by 2 bases and J by 4 bases, with 8 bases between the two germline ends. This chain's CDR3 is CATSRSRGTEAFF. The DNA for the CDR3 is TGTGCCACCAGCAGAAGCAGGGGCACTGAAGCTTTCTTT.

The V call is TRBV2, the J call TRBJ2-1; 12 positions match TRBD2. Germline V gene sequence: CDR1 SNHLY, CDR2 FYNNEI. V shed 3 bases, J shed 0 bases, and the junction held 6 bases outside the gene matches. CDR3 length equals 18 residues. The CDR3 here is CASSEPSGRGSSYNEQFF. CDR3 sequence (DNA): TGTGCCAGCAGTGAGCCTAGCGGGAGGGGGAGCTCCTACAATGAGCAGTTCTTC. Using reference TRBV2 and TRBJ2-1 for the parts outside the CDR3, the full variable domain is EPEVTQTPSHQVTQMGQEVILRCVPISNHLYFYWYRQILGQKVEFLVSFYNNEISEKSEIFDDQFSVERPDGSNFTLKIRSTKLEDSAMYFCASSEPSGRGSSYNEQFFGPGTRLTVL.

The J gene is TRBJ2-7, the V gene TRBV6-5, with TRBD1 matching over 7 bases. Germline CDR1 reads MNHEY; CDR2 reads SVGAGI. V shed 6 bases and J 2 bases; nucleotides not matched to a gene: 7. The CDR3 is made up of 14 amino acids. The CDR3 DNA reads TGTGCCAGCAGCCAACAGGGGCCGCCCTACGAGCAGTACTTC. Translating it yields CASSQQGPPYEQYF.

J is TRBJ1-1 and V is TRBV7-9; 8 nucleotides agree with TRBD1. V lost 5 bases to trimming and J lost 5 bases; unmatched junction nucleotides: 7. Germline CDR1 and CDR2: SEHNR and FQNEAQ (reference sequence). The CDR3 runs to 14 residues. Here the CDR3 reads CASSPQGAGTEAFF. CDR3 sequence (DNA): TGTGCCAGCAGCCCCCAGGGGGCGGGTACTGAAGCTTTCTTT.

In this sample, this clone turned up once. The chain couples TRBV5-4 to TRBJ2-7, with TRBD2 as a possible D gene (6 bases). V lost 2 bases to trimming and J lost 3 bases, with 15 bases between them. CDR3 length: 15 residues. Germline lookup yields CDR1 SGHNT and CDR2 YYREEE (reference sequence). CDR3 residues: CASSFLPGENYEQYF. The DNA for the CDR3 is TGTGCCAGCAGCTTTCTCCCGGGAGAGAACTACGAGCAGTACTTC.

This clone turned up a few times. The chain links TRBV7-9 to TRBJ2-7, with D tentatively TRBD2 (5 bases). CDR1 is SEHNR, CDR2 FQNEAQ, per germline (reference sequence). The CDR3 runs to 13 residues. The ends were cut back, 2 bases at V and 6 bases at J, with 11 bases in the middle. CDR3 sequence reads: CASSLNEGPEQYF. The CDR3 bases are TGTGCCAGCAGCTTAAATGAGGGCCCCGAGCAGTACTTC.

The chain is built from TRBV5-6 and TRBJ2-5; no firm D call. From germline, CDR1 is SGHDT and CDR2 YYEEEE. The CDR3 is 15 residues long. Trimming removed 0 bases at V and 2 bases at J, with 11 bases between. CDR3 amino acids: CASSLGWASQETQYF. CDR3 sequence (DNA): TGTGCCAGCAGCTTGGGATGGGCTTCTCAAGAGACCCAGTACTTC.

The chain joins TRBV25-1 to TRBJ2-7, with D possibly matching TRBD1 (6 bases). The CDR3 contains 14 residues. The germline CDR1 and CDR2 sequences are MGHDK and SYGVNS. With 3 bases removed from V and 2 bases from J, the gap between germline ends came to 11 bases. The DNA for the CDR3 is TGTGCCAGCAGTGAGCTGACAGGCCCCTACGAGCAGTACTTC. This translates into CASSELTGPYEQYF.

The V and J genes are TRBV9 and TRBJ2-3, with 10 nucleotides matching TRBD2. The ends lost 4 bases at V and 0 bases at J; junction bases unmatched: 5. The CDR3 loop spans 16 amino acids. Germline CDR1 SGDLS, CDR2 YYNGEE. The CDR3, as DNA: TGTGCCAGCAGCCCCGGGACTAGCGTTAGCACAGATACGCAGTATTTT. Encoded protein: CASSPGTSVSTDTQYF.

The chain couples TRBV4-1 to TRBJ1-5; no definite D call. The germline gives CDR1 MGHRA, CDR2 YSYEKL. The CDR3 loop spans 15 amino acids. V was clipped by 1 base and J by 4 bases, with 11 bases between them. CDR3 in DNA: TGCGCCAGCAGCCAAGTCTTGACGGGTAATCAGCCCCAGCATTTT. This encodes CASSQVLTGNQPQHF.